The 20 T cell receptor beta chains reported below all come from one sample, sequenced in a study of T cell clones after liver transplantation. Some clones are missing from TCRdb's copy, which holds only in-frame ones; the method was immunoSEQ multiplex PCR. The table shows tens of thousands of clones, with over 90% occurring only once. This specimen consisted of CD4+ T cells from blood, obtained less than 27 months after liver transplant. Every receptor here comes from a human patient who received a liver transplant. The T cells may partly be graft donor cells.

The chain uses TRBV29-1 and TRBJ2-1; weak D call: TRBD1 (5 bases). The CDR3 covers 13 residues. The V and J ends lost 6 bases and 4 bases respectively, with 13 bases between them. Germline V gene lookup returns CDR1 SQVTM and CDR2 ANQGSEA. The CDR3 sequence: CSVETTGYNEQFF. The CDR3 nucleotides are TGCAGCGTCGAGACCACAGGTTACAATGAGCAGTTCTTC.

The rearrangement joins TRBV11-2 to TRBJ2-7; TRBD1 is a possible D gene (5 bases). The CDR3 extends over 15 amino acids. V dropped 0 bases and J dropped 2 bases, with 11 bases sitting between them. CDR1 is SGHAT and CDR2 is FQNNGV in the germline V gene. CDR3 bases: TGTGCCAGCAGCTTAGATCGGGCAGGGACCTACGAGCAGTACTTC. Protein product: CASSLDRAGTYEQYF.

The CDR3: CASSLRTSGNNEQFF. For the CDR3, the DNA is TGTGCCAGCAGCTTGAGGACTAGCGGGAACAATGAGCAGTTCTTC. The J gene is TRBJ2-1, the V gene TRBV5-4; 12 bases align to TRBD2. This CDR3 contains 15 residues. The germline V gene has CDR1 SGHNT and CDR2 YYREEE (reference sequence). J gave up 5 bases and V 1 base, and 1 base lay outside the gene matches.

The V gene is TRBV27, the J gene TRBJ2-7, with 9 bases aligning to TRBD2. J lost 5 bases, V lost 3 bases, and 5 bases had no gene match. Germline loops: CDR1 MNHEY, CDR2 SMNVEV (reference sequence). This CDR3 contains 14 residues. The CDR3 sequence is CASSFRLAVDEQYF. The CDR3 region has the DNA TGTGCCAGCAGTTTTCGACTAGCGGTAGACGAGCAGTACTTC.

The chain joins TRBV7-9 to TRBJ2-7; D is possibly TRBD2 (6 bases). Germline CDR1 is SEHNR and CDR2 is FQNEAQ (reference sequence). This CDR3 has 15 residues. The ends were cut back, 1 base at V and 0 bases at J, with 10 bases in the middle. The CDR3 region is CASSLGGGASYEQYF. CDR3 nucleotides: TGTGCCAGCAGCTTAGGTGGAGGGGCCTCCTACGAGCAGTACTTC.

About this clone: This specimen includes other DNA sequences encoding the same CDR3. This chain connects TRBV4-3 to TRBJ2-3, with D hard to call. CDR1 is LGHNA and CDR2 is YSLEER in the germline V gene. Trimming stripped 1 base from V and 1 base from J, with 6 bases between. The CDR3 has 14 residues. Here the CDR3 DNA reads TGCGCCAGCAGCCAAGGAGGTCGCACAGATACGCAGTATTTT. This sequence encodes CASSQGGRTDTQYF.

Written as DNA, the CDR3 is TGTGCCAGCAGCGCAGCTCGAGGACTAGCGGAAGGAAACACCGGGGAGCTGTTTTTT. This codes for CASSAARGLAEGNTGELFF. V is TRBV9 and J is TRBJ2-2, with TRBD2 matching over 10 bases. Germline CDR1 SGDLS, CDR2 YYNGEE. The trim removed 3 bases at V and 2 bases at J, leaving 13 bases unmatched. This CDR3 has 19 amino acids.

This chain uses TRBV7-6 with TRBJ1-2; weak D call: TRBD1 (5 bases). Germline V gene data show CDR1 as SGHVS and CDR2 as FNYEAQ. The CDR3 has 15 residues. Between the trimmed V and J ends, which lost 0 bases and 5 bases, there was a span of 13 bases. CDR3 bases: TGTGCCAGCAGCTTAGCTGGGGGGGACCGATATGGCTACACCTTC. This sequence encodes CASSLAGGDRYGYTF.

The V call is TRBV5-1, the J call TRBJ1-1; D gene uncertain. CDR1 is SGHRS and CDR2 is YFSETQ in the germline V gene. V lost 0 bases to trimming and J lost 3 bases, with 12 bases between them. The CDR3 length is 15 residues. Here the CDR3 reads CASSLGRLRDTEAFF. CDR3 bases: TGCGCCAGCAGCTTGGGAAGGCTGAGGGACACTGAAGCTTTCTTT.

This clone rates as medium-sized. The V and J genes are TRBV11-2 and TRBJ1-1; a possible D gene is TRBD1 (5 bases). The CDR3 is 16 residues long. Trimming took off 0 bases at V and 5 bases at J, with 16 bases between the two ends. Germline CDR1 SGHAT, CDR2 FQNNGV. In nucleotides, the CDR3 is TGTGCCAGCAGCTTAGAATTTGGGACTAAGGGGACTGAAGCTTTCTTT. Translated, it gives CASSLEFGTKGTEAFF.

The chain carries TRBV5-6 and TRBJ1-1; D is perhaps TRBD1 (5 bases). V lost 0 bases and J 7 bases, leaving 19 bases between the germline ends. Germline CDR1 reads SGHDT; CDR2 reads YYEEEE. This CDR3 is built from 16 residues. CDR3 DNA: TGTGCCAGCAGCTTGGCCCATGACAGCAGAATCCTTGAAGCTTTCTTT. This encodes CASSLAHDSRILEAFF.

The rearrangement uses TRBV6-4 and TRBJ2-3; no reliable D call. CDR1 is MRHNA and CDR2 is SNTAGT in the germline V gene. CDR3 size: 13 residues. Trimming took off 0 bases at V and 8 bases at J, with 9 bases between the two ends. Here the CDR3 DNA reads TGTGCCAGCAGTGACTCGCCTAGTACTACGCAGTATTTT. Amino acids: CASSDSPSTTQYF.

The V gene is TRBV28, the J gene TRBJ2-7; possible D gene TRBD2, 5 bases. Trimming pared 6 bases from V and 2 bases from J, leaving 14 bases between. The CDR3 is made up of 14 amino acids. Germline V gene sequence: CDR1 MDHEN, CDR2 SYDVKM. The CDR3 loop reads CASRPSGWPYEQYF. The CDR3 region has the DNA TGTGCCAGCAGGCCCTCGGGGTGGCCCTACGAGCAGTACTTC. The complete variable domain, with remaining parts taken from reference TRBV28 and TRBJ2-7, reads DVKVTQSSRYLVKRTGEKVFLECVQDMDHENMFWYRQDPGLGLRLIYFSYDVKMKEKGDIPEGYSVSREKKERFSLILESASTNQTSMYLCASRPSGWPYEQYFGPGTRLTVT.

The chain carries TRBV10-3 and TRBJ2-3; D is perhaps TRBD1 (7 bases). The germline CDR1 and CDR2 sequences are ENHRY and SYGVKD. Trimming shortened V by 11 bases and J by 3 bases, and 21 bases separated the two germline ends. There are 15 residues in the CDR3. CDR3 nucleotides: TGTGCCTCCTGGGGGGCGAGACAGGGAACAGATACGCAGTATTTT. Residues: CASWGARQGTDTQYF.

The chain combines TRBV5-1 with TRBJ2-5, with 9 bases identical to TRBD2. Germline CDR1 and CDR2: SGHRS and YFSETQ. This CDR3 region has 16 residues. Losses at the gene ends were 0 bases for V and 0 bases for J; bases not matched to a gene: 3. The CDR3 protein is CASSLGAGGNQETQYF. CDR3 sequence (DNA): TGCGCCAGCAGCTTGGGAGCGGGAGGCAACCAAGAGACCCAGTACTTC.

The chain employs TRBV18 and TRBJ2-7, with a possible D match to TRBD2 (6 bases). The CDR3 runs to 13 residues. The V and J ends lost 3 bases and 3 bases respectively, with 9 bases between them. Germline V gene data show CDR1 as KGHSH and CDR2 as LQKENI. In nucleotides, the CDR3 is TGTGCCAGCTCACCCGGCGGGATCTACGAGCAGTACTTC. Translation gives CASSPGGIYEQYF.

The chain combines TRBV2 with TRBJ1-5; TRBD1 matches at 8 bases. CDR1 SNHLY and CDR2 FYNNEI come from the germline V gene. The CDR3 has 18 residues. The V and J ends lost 6 bases and 0 bases, in that order; junction bases with no gene match: 13. The DNA of the CDR3 is TGTGCCAGCAGGGGGACAGGAGGGGCCCCGTATAGCAATCAGCCCCAGCATTTT. Translating gives CASRGTGGAPYSNQPQHF. Supplemented by reference TRBV2 and TRBJ1-5, the full variable domain reads EPEVTQTPSHQVTQMGQEVILRCVPISNHLYFYWYRQILGQKVEFLVSFYNNEISEKSEIFDDQFSVERPDGSNFTLKIRSTKLEDSAMYFCASRGTGGAPYSNQPQHFGDGTRLSIL.

The chain employs TRBV9 and TRBJ1-3; D remains unclear. This CDR3 spans 15 amino acids. CDR1 SGDLS and CDR2 YYNGEE come from the germline V gene. V was shortened by 4 bases and J by 7 bases, with 18 bases between the two germline ends. The CDR3 DNA reads as TGTGCCAGCAGCCCTGGGTCATCTGGAGCCAACACCATATATTTT. It yields the protein CASSPGSSGANTIYF.

This chain connects TRBV27 to TRBJ1-5; TRBD1 matches 10 bases. Germline CDR1 and CDR2: MNHEY and SMNVEV (reference sequence). The CDR3 is 16 residues long. Trimming took 4 bases from V and 3 from J; bases not matched to a gene: 6. The CDR3 protein is CASSSGQGSFNQPQHF. DNA of the CDR3: TGTGCCAGCAGTTCGGGACAGGGGAGTTTCAATCAGCCCCAGCATTTT.

The chain uses TRBV9 and TRBJ2-3; 10 bases align to TRBD2. J gave up 0 bases and V 4 bases, and 8 bases lay outside the gene matches. The CDR3 covers 17 residues. Germline CDR1 and CDR2: SGDLS and YYNGEE. CDR3 DNA sequence: TGTGCCAGCAGCCCATACTGGACTAGCGGAAGCACAGATACGCAGTATTTT. Its protein is CASSPYWTSGSTDTQYF.